This T cell receptor beta chain was sequenced during a study of blood T cell repertoires in COVID-19. Overall study: From T cells, B-cell-depleted T cells, or PBMCs came the material, which was cDNA or gDNA.

Of note for this clone: Within the sample, other DNA sequences also encode this same CDR3.

In Seattle, patients joined the study during active infection and were tracked longitudinally. With V trimmed by 3 bases and J by 1 base, 0 bases remained unmatched. Germline lookup yields CDR1 MDHEN and CDR2 SYDVKM. The CDR3 extends over 14 amino acids. Authors' methods: Amplified reference gene primers provided the basis for estimating nucleated cell counts. Repertoires were generated with immunoSEQ multiplex PCR, while TCRdb's copy carries only in-frame clones and drops some. Clone size and V and J calls were adopted from that table, with D and trimming inferred from the DNA. This sample has roughly 570,000 clones, with 70% to 90% found just once.

Sequenced material: peripheral blood. This clonotype originated in a woman between 50 and 59 years old with COVID-19, enrolled during active disease. The V and J genes are TRBV28 and TRBJ2-3; 8 nucleotides align to TRBD1. The CDR3 bases are TGTGCCAGCAGTTTGGACAGGGGCACAGATACGCAGTATTTT. It codes for CASSLDRGTDTQYF.